This TCR beta chain was identified during a study of response to subunit inactivated influenza vaccine. The CDR3 has 15 amino acids. Germline V lookup: CDR1 MNHNS, CDR2 SASEGT. The V gene lost 6 bases and the J gene lost 2 bases, with 13 bases spanning the gap. In the case of this clonotype: The antigen remains undetermined.

Findings and limits, study-wide: Authors suggested few new T cells are recruited by each seasonal influenza vaccination.

TCRdb recomputed calls from the RT-PCR reads with MiXCR, one row per CDR3 protein. The data hold hundreds of thousands of distinct CDR3 sequences, with approximately 14% observed a single time. Sequencing was performed on PBMCs from blood, taken about 11 days after vaccination. The gene calls are TRBV6-1 and TRBJ2-2, with TRBD1 as a possible D gene (6 bases). This clonotype was sampled from a man in his fifties who received an inactivated influenza vaccine. As DNA, the CDR3 is TGTGCCAGCAGCTCTGACAGGTTTAACACCGGGGAGCTGTTTTTT. This gives the protein CASSSDRFNTGELFF.